This is a list of T cell receptor beta chains from one sample in a study of beta chain features in type 1 diabetes. Only in-frame clones appear in the TCRdb table, and some are missing; sequencing was by immunoSEQ multiplex PCR. The sample has fewer than 650,000 clones, 15% seen once. The sequenced sample consisted of naive CD4+ T cells from blood. The receptor set was obtained from a man aged 18 to 35 in good health. Each CDR3 is given with its conserved first and last residue. A D gene is named only where the DNA matches it firmly. Rows may omit the clone size; those that give it use once, few, many or a size class.

d_call j_call v_call clone_size cdr3_nt cdr3_aa
TRBD2 TRBJ2-1 TRBV19 few TGTGCCAGTAGTCCTAGCGGGGGCCCTACCTACAATGAGCAGTTCTTC CASSPSGGPTYNEQFF
TRBD2 TRBJ2-7 TRBV5-1 . TGCGCCAGCAGCTTGGGTGGCGGGAGTCCACACGAGCAGTACTTC CASSLGGGSPHEQYF
. TRBJ2-7 TRBV7-2 . TGTGCCAGCAGCTCACCGGGAAGAAGCTACGAGCAGTACTTC CASSSPGRSYEQYF
. TRBJ2-1 TRBV11-3 . TGTGCCAGCAGCTCGGACAATGAGCAGTTCTTC CASSSDNEQFF
. TRBJ1-5 TRBV28 . TGTGCGGTCCGGGGCCCCACGGAGCGTCAGGATGGTCAGCCCCAGCATTTT CAVRGPTERQDGQPQHF
. TRBJ1-3 TRBV10-3 . TGTGCCGTGGGGTTTACTGGAAACACCATATATTTT CAVGFTGNTIYF
TRBD1 TRBJ2-7 TRBV11-2 few TGTGCCAGCAGCTTATTTCGTCCCCGGACAGGGGTTGTGGGCGAGCAGTACTTC CASSLFRPRTGVVGEQYF
. TRBJ1-6 TRBV19 . TGTGCCAGTAGTACTGTGGGCGGGGGACAATCACCCCTCCACTTT CASSTVGGGQSPLHF
. TRBJ2-1 TRBV5-5 few TGTGCCAGCAGCGGCGGGGCTAGCTCGTTCAATGAGCAGTTCTTC CASSGGASSFNEQFF
. TRBJ1-2 TRBV6-1 . TGTGCCAGCAGTGAAGGCCAACAGGGAAACTATGGCTACACCTTC CASSEGQQGNYGYTF
TRBD2 TRBJ2-1 TRBV9 few TGTGCCAGCAGCGGAACTAGTAGCGGGAGGTACAATGAGCAGTTCTTC CASSGTSSGRYNEQFF
TRBD2 TRBJ2-6 TRBV7-6 few TGTGCCAGCAGCTTAGGCCCGGGGACTAGCGGGCATTCTGGGGCCAACGTCCTGACTTTC CASSLGPGTSGHSGANVLTF
TRBD1 TRBJ2-2 TRBV7-9 few TGTGCCAGCAGCAGACAAACCGGGACAGTGAACACCGGGGAGCTGTTTTTT CASSRQTGTVNTGELFF
. TRBJ1-5 TRBV6-5 . TGTGCCAGCAGTTACGGCGGGGTTCGGGATCAGCCCCAGCATTTT CASSYGGVRDQPQHF
TRBD1 TRBJ2-7 TRBV30 few TGTGCCTGGGGGGCACAGGGGCGCGTCCACGAGCAGTACTTC CAWGAQGRVHEQYF
. TRBJ1-2 TRBV9 few TGTGCCAGCAGCGTAGCTTGGGGGGCGAACTATGGCTACACCTTC CASSVAWGANYGYTF
. TRBJ1-1 TRBV5-1 few TGCGCCAGCAGCGCCGACAGTTACACTGAAGCTTTCTTT CASSADSYTEAFF
. TRBJ2-7 TRBV6-6 . TGTGCCAGCAGTTACTCCACGGCCGAGCAGTACTTC CASSYSTAEQYF
. TRBJ1-2 TRBV5-1 few TGCGCCAGCAGCGAGGACGGGAACTATGGCTACACCTTC CASSEDGNYGYTF
TRBD2 TRBJ2-3 TRBV7-2 few TGTGCCAGCAGCTCGACTAGCGGGAGGGCCACAGATACGCAGTATTTT CASSSTSGRATDTQYF
TRBD2 TRBJ2-5 TRBV5-1 . TGCGCCAGCAGCCCGCTAGCGGGTGAAGAGACCCAGTACTTC CASSPLAGEETQYF
. TRBJ2-3 TRBV2 . TGTGCCAGCAGTCCTATTCTCTCTACCACAGATACGCAGTATTTT CASSPILSTTDTQYF
. TRBJ1-6 TRBV10-3 . TGTGCCATCAGTGAGTCGACAGCTTCACCCCTCCACTTT CAISESTASPLHF
. TRBJ1-1 TRBV13 . TGTGCCAGCAGCTTAGGCCTAAAAGGGGGTCCTGAAGCTTTCTTT CASSLGLKGGPEAFF
. TRBJ2-5 TRBV28 few TGTGCCAGCAGCAGCTCGGGGGCGGGATTGGAGACCCAGTACTTC CASSSSGAGLETQYF
. TRBJ1-1 TRBV4-3 . TGCGCCAGCAGCCAAGATGGGTTTAGAGTGGAGAACACTGAAGCTTTCTTT CASSQDGFRVENTEAFF
TRBD2 TRBJ2-3 TRBV15 few TGTGCCACCAGCAGAGGGTCAGCAGCGGGGGAACCAGATACGCAGTATTTT CATSRGSAAGEPDTQYF
TRBD1 TRBJ1-1 TRBV16 . TGTGCCAGCAGCCTCAGGGGGGCGCCGAACACTGAAGCTTTCTTT CASSLRGAPNTEAFF
TRBD1 TRBJ1-1 TRBV2 few TGTGCCAGCAAAGGGACAGGTTTAATGAACACTGAAGCTTTCTTT CASKGTGLMNTEAFF
TRBD1 TRBJ1-1 TRBV2 . TGTGCCAGCAGGGACAGGGGACTCGCTGAAGCTTTCTTT CASRDRGLAEAFF
. TRBJ2-3 TRBV14 few TGTGCCAGCAGCCCCCTGATGGGCCGGGGCACAGATACGCAGTATTTT CASSPLMGRGTDTQYF
. TRBJ2-3 TRBV25-1 . TGTGCCAGCAGTGCAAGGGGCGCCTGGAACACAGATACGCAGTATTTT CASSARGAWNTDTQYF